These 20 T cell receptor beta chains share one sample of origin, sequenced in a study of blood T cells in healthy people across ages (dated by TCRdb to the mid-2010s). Library generation was performed with 5' RACE. Sequencer: Illumina HiSeq 2500. A second about 7 to 11 cycle PCR used a sample-barcoded 5' primer and a J-beta primer mix. TCRdb trimmed the raw reads at Q25, called clones with MiXCR and kept productive beta chains. CDR3 protein sequences are deduplicated, and each keeps its most common genes and DNA. Across this sample there are fewer than 1,200,000 distinct CDR3 sequences, with roughly a quarter seen only once. The top ten clones comprise less than 0.85% of the sample. A further study also used this sample, focusing on T cells of mothers and their children.

Sample: blood. All receptors derive from a girl between 2 and 10 years old in good health.

The gene calls are TRBV7-9 and TRBJ1-2; tentative D call: TRBD1 (6 bases). The CDR3 has 11 residues. CDR1 and CDR2 from the germline V gene are SEHNR and FQNEAQ (reference sequence). V lost 5 bases to trimming and J lost 10 bases, with 11 bases between them. The CDR3 DNA reads TGTGCCAGCAGCCAAAACAGGGTCTACACCTTC. Translating it yields CASSQNRVYTF. Filled out from reference TRBV7-9 and TRBJ1-2, the complete variable domain reads DTGVSQNPRHKITKRGQNVTFRCDPISEHNRLYWYRQTLGQGPEFLTYFQNEAQLEKSRLLSDRFSAERPKGSFSTLEIQRTEQGDSAMYLCASSQNRVYTFGSGTRLTVV.

The sample holds one count of this clonotype. This chain uses TRBV10-3 with TRBJ2-1; possibly TRBD2 for D (6 bases). The germline V gene encodes CDR1 ENHRY and CDR2 SYGVKD. V was shortened by 6 bases and J by 5 bases, with 23 bases between the two germline ends. There are 17 residues in the CDR3. The CDR3: CAISSPQNPGGNNEQFF. CDR3 coding DNA: TGTGCCATCAGCAGCCCACAGAACCCAGGAGGGAACAATGAGCAGTTCTTC.

The sample holds a few counts of this clonotype. The genes are TRBV5-1 and TRBJ1-5; a weak D match, TRBD1 (5 bases). In germline, CDR1 is SGHRS, CDR2 YFSETQ. The CDR3 length is 15 residues. The V end was cut by 4 bases, the J end by 0 bases, with 11 bases between. For the CDR3, the DNA is TGCGCCAGCAGCCCCGGGACGGGTAGCAATCAGCCCCAGCATTTT. It specifies CASSPGTGSNQPQHF.

This clonotype was seen many times. The chain links TRBV28 to TRBJ1-1; D is undetermined. V shed 8 bases and J shed 0 bases, with 10 bases lying between them. CDR1 is MDHEN, CDR2 SYDVKM, per germline. The length of the CDR3 is 13 residues. The CDR3 here is CASSPVLNTEAFF. The CDR3 region has the DNA TGTGCCAGCTCACCTGTTCTGAACACTGAAGCTTTCTTT.

The V call is TRBV2, the J call TRBJ2-1; D may be TRBD1 or TRBD2 (5 bases each). Germline CDR1 SNHLY, CDR2 FYNNEI. This CDR3 has 13 residues. V dropped 7 bases and J dropped 5 bases, with 12 bases sitting between them. CDR3 nucleotide sequence: TGTGCCAGCATGGTCGGGACGGACAATGAGCAGTTCTTC. Translating it yields CASMVGTDNEQFF. The full variable domain, with the rest looked up from reference TRBV2 and TRBJ2-1, is EPEVTQTPSHQVTQMGQEVILRCVPISNHLYFYWYRQILGQKVEFLVSFYNNEISEKSEIFDDQFSVERPDGSNFTLKIRSTKLEDSAMYFCASMVGTDNEQFFGPGTRLTVL.

The gene calls are TRBV6-5 and TRBJ1-2; D not certain. The CDR3 consists of 13 residues. CDR1 is MNHEY and CDR2 is SVGAGI in the germline V gene. Trimming left V 0 bases short and J 4 bases short, with 6 bases between. This CDR3 is CASSYSESYGYTF. Here the CDR3 DNA reads TGTGCCAGCAGTTACTCTGAAAGCTATGGCTACACCTTC.

The rearrangement uses TRBV29-1 and TRBJ2-1; a weak D match, TRBD2 (6 bases). CDR3 length equals 10 residues. The germline CDR1 and CDR2 sequences are SQVTM and ANQGSEA. V dropped 4 bases and J dropped 12 bases, with 10 bases sitting between them. CDR3 protein: CSVGFGGQFF. In DNA form, the CDR3 reads TGCAGCGTTGGTTTCGGGGGGCAGTTCTTC.

This clonotype was detected only a few times. At one of its ends the junction is not consistent with the germline gene, which may arise from a read error. The V gene is TRBV12-3 or TRBV12-4, the J gene TRBJ2-4; 12 nucleotides agree with TRBD2. This CDR3 has 14 amino acids. In DNA form, the CDR3 reads TGTGTCAGCAGTCCCCTAGCGGGAGGGCCTAATCAGTACTTC. Translation: CVSSPLAGGPNQYF.

This rearrangement joins TRBV12-3 or TRBV12-4 to TRBJ1-2; 7 bases agree with TRBD1. The CDR3 is made up of 13 amino acids. The J segment lost 4 bases and the V segment lost 3 bases, leaving 2 bases of the junction unmatched. The CDR3 loop reads CASSFRTGYGYTF. The CDR3 nucleotides read TGTGCCAGCAGTTTCAGGACAGGCTATGGCTACACCTTC.

This clonotype occurred a few times. This rearrangement joins TRBV6-1 to TRBJ2-5; 7 nucleotides align to TRBD1. The CDR3 sequence is 13 residues long. Germline-derived CDR1 and CDR2 are MNHNS and SASEGT. Trimming took 8 bases from V and 5 from J; bases not matched to a gene: 8. CDR3 in DNA: TGTGCCAGCCACAGAGGGGGCGCGGAGACCCAGTACTTC. Protein product: CASHRGGAETQYF.

The J gene is TRBJ2-5, the V gene TRBV4-2; 8 nucleotides match TRBD1. The CDR3 totals 14 residues. J gave up 4 bases and V 8 bases, and 9 bases lay outside the gene matches. Looked up from germline, CDR1 is LGHNA and CDR2 is YNFKEQ. The CDR3 sequence is CASGGQGGRETQYF. For the CDR3, the DNA is TGTGCCAGCGGCGGACAGGGCGGTAGAGAGACCCAGTACTTC.

CDR3 nucleotides: TGTGCCAGCAGCTCCGACGTAGGGCAGCCCCAGCATTTT. Protein sequence: CASSSDVGQPQHF. The chain couples TRBV7-3 to TRBJ1-5; D is uncertain. The V gene lost 4 bases and the J gene lost 7 bases, with 11 bases spanning the gap. The CDR3 spans 13 residues. Germline assignment: CDR1 SGHTA and CDR2 FQGTGA.

V gene TRBV20-1 combines with J gene TRBJ2-1; D may be TRBD1 or TRBD2 (5 bases each). The germline gives CDR1 DFQATT, CDR2 SNEGSKA (reference sequence). V lost 6 bases, J lost 0 bases, and 12 bases lay in between. There are 14 residues in the CDR3. The CDR3 protein is CSASGASSYNEQFF. The CDR3 coding sequence is TGCAGTGCCTCCGGGGCGAGCTCCTACAATGAGCAGTTCTTC.

This clonotype was seen a few times. This sequence joins TRBV6-2 or TRBV6-3 and TRBJ2-3; 9 bases match TRBD2. The CDR3 runs 15 residues. The germline CDR1 and CDR2 sequences are MNHEY and SVGEGT. With 4 bases clipped from V and 4 bases from J, the junction kept 6 bases outside the gene matches. CDR3 protein: CASSSREGHADTQYF. The CDR3 coding sequence is TGTGCCAGCAGTTCGCGGGAGGGCCACGCAGATACGCAGTATTTT.

This clonotype was counted only a few times. The chain is built from TRBV5-1 and TRBJ2-6; D is unresolved. Germline CDR1 reads SGHRS; CDR2 reads YFSETQ. Trimming pared 0 bases from V and 2 bases from J, leaving 6 bases between. The CDR3 is made up of 15 amino acids. The CDR3 protein is CASSLGFPGANVLTF. The DNA of the CDR3 is TGCGCCAGCAGCTTGGGTTTCCCTGGGGCCAACGTCCTGACTTTC.

The table lists this clonotype with a few counts. The CDR3 spells CASSVALAGAYEQYF. The CDR3 DNA reads TGTGCCAGCAGCGTAGCACTAGCGGGAGCCTACGAGCAGTACTTC. V and J are TRBV9 and TRBJ2-5; TRBD2 matches at 11 bases. The DNA end is a closer match to TRBJ2-7, so the J assignment may be wrong. The CDR3 length is 15 residues. CDR1 SGDLS and CDR2 YYNGEE come from the germline V gene.

There are a few counts of this clonotype. This chain connects TRBV5-1 to TRBJ2-5; no firm D call. Matching the DNA end better, TRBJ2-7 makes the J call doubtful. This CDR3 spans 16 amino acids. Germline V gives CDR1 SGHRS, CDR2 YFSETQ. CDR3 in DNA: TGCGCCAGCAGCTTGGGCCTAGGGCAGCCATTCTACGAGCAGTACTTC. Translating it yields CASSLGLGQPFYEQYF.

The V and J genes are TRBV5-1 and TRBJ2-1; D gene ambiguous. The ends were cut back, 4 bases at V and 6 bases at J, with 14 bases in the middle. This CDR3 spans 14 amino acids. Germline V lookup: CDR1 SGHRS, CDR2 YFSETQ. CDR3: CASSPDLGSNEQFF. The CDR3 coding sequence is TGCGCCAGCAGCCCGGACCTGGGGTCCAATGAGCAGTTCTTC.

This clonotype has only a few counts. This rearrangement joins TRBV7-8 to TRBJ2-5; 8 bases align to TRBD1. Germline lookup yields CDR1 SGHVS and CDR2 FQNEAQ. This CDR3 contains 16 residues. With V trimmed by 1 base and J by 5 bases, 9 bases remained unmatched. CDR3 residues: CASSLELDRAGETQYF. CDR3 sequence (DNA): TGTGCCAGCAGCTTAGAATTGGACAGGGCAGGGGAGACCCAGTACTTC.

The sample holds one count of this clonotype. V is TRBV15 and J is TRBJ2-7, with D perhaps TRBD2 (5 bases). Germline CDR1 and CDR2: LNHNV and YYDKDF (reference sequence). This CDR3 has 11 amino acids. V was pared by 3 bases and J by 7 bases, with 7 bases between. CDR3 sequence reads: CATSSRGEQYF. The CDR3, as DNA: TGTGCCACCAGCAGCCGGGGTGAGCAGTACTTC.